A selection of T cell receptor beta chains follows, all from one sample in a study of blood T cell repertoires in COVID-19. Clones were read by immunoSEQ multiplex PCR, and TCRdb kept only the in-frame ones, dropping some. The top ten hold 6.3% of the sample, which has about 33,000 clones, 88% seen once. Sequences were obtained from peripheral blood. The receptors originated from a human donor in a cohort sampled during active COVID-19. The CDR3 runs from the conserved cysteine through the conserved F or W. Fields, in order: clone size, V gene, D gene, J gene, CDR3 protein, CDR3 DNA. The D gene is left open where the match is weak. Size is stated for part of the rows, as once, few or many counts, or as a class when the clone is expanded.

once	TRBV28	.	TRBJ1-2	CASSSSPLNYGYTF	TGTGCCAGCAGTTCCTCCCCGTTAAACTATGGCTACACCTTC
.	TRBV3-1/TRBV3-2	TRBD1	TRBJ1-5	CASSHRDRSNQPQHF	TGTGCCAGCAGCCACCGGGACAGGTCTAATCAGCCCCAGCATTTT
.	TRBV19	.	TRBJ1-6	CASSPGGSPLHF	TGTGCCAGTAGTCCCGGGGGTTCACCCCTCCACTTT
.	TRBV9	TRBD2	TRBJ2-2	CASSPRLAGATGELFF	TGTGCCAGCAGCCCGAGACTAGCGGGAGCAACCGGGGAGCTGTTTTTT
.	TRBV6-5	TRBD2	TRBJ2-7	CASSLLAGGEQYF	TGTGCCAGCAGTTTACTAGCGGGGGGCGAGCAGTACTTC
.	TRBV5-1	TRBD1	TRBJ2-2	CASSLVTGPGELFF	TGCGCCAGCAGCTTGGTGACAGGGCCCGGGGAGCTGTTTTTT
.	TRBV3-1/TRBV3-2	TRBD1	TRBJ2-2	CASSPFDRGVTGELFF	TGTGCCAGCAGCCCTTTCGACAGGGGGGTCACCGGGGAGCTGTTTTTT
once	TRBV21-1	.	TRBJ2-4	CASSPGGPGRNIQYF	TGTGCCAGCAGCCCGGGAGGCCCGGGGAGAAACATTCAGTACTTC
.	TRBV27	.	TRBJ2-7	CASKSWDSSYEQYF	TGTGCCAGCAAGTCTTGGGACTCTTCCTACGAGCAGTACTTC
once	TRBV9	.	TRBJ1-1	CATSFGGDTEAFF	TGTGCCACCTCCTTCGGGGGTGACACTGAAGCTTTCTTT
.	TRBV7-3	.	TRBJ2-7	CASSLRPGWGRDEQYF	TGTGCCAGCAGCTTAAGGCCAGGGTGGGGGCGTGACGAGCAGTACTTC
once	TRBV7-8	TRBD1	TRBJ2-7	CASSVRRTGNYEQYF	TGTGCCAGCAGCGTACGACGGACAGGGAACTACGAGCAGTACTTC